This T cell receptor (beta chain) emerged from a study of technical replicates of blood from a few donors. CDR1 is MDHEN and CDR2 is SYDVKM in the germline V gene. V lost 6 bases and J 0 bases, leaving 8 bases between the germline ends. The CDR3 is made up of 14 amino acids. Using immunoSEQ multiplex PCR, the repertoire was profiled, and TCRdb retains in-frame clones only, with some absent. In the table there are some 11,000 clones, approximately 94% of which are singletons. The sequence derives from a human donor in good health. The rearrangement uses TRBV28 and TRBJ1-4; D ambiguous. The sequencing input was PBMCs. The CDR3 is CASSTLSTNEKLFF. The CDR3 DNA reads TGTGCCAGCAGCACTCTATCAACTAATGAAAAACTGTTTTTT.